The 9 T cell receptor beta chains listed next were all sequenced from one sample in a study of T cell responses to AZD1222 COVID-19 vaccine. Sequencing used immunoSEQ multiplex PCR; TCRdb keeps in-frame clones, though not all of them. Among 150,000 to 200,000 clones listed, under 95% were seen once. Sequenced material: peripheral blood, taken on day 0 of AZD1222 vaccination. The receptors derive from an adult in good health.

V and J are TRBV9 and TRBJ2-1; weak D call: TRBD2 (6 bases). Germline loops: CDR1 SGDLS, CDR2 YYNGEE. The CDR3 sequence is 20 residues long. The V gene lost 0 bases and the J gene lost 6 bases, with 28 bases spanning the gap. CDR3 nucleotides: TGTGCCAGCAGCGTAGGTTTTGGTCAGTTGGGACTGAAGGGTCGCAATGAGCAGTTCTTC. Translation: CASSVGFGQLGLKGRNEQFF.

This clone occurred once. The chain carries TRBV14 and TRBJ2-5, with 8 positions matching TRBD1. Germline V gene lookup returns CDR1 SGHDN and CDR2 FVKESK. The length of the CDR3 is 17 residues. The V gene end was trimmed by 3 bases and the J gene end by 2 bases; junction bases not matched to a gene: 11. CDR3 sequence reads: CASSHPTGVFEQETQYF. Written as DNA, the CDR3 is TGTGCCAGCAGCCACCCGACAGGGGTTTTCGAACAAGAGACCCAGTACTTC.

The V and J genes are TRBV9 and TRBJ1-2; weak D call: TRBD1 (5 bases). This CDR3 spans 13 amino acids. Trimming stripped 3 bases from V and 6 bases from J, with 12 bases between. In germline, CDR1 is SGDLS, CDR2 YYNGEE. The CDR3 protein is CASSAPGGNGYTF. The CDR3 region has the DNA TGTGCCAGCAGCGCCCCCGGGGGAAATGGCTACACCTTC.

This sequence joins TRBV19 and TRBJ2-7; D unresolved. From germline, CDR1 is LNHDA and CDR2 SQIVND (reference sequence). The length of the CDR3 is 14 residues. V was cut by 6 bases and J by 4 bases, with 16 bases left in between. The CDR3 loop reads CASSPTQLPYEQYF. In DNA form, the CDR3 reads TGTGCCAGTAGCCCGACCCAGCTTCCTTACGAGCAGTACTTC.

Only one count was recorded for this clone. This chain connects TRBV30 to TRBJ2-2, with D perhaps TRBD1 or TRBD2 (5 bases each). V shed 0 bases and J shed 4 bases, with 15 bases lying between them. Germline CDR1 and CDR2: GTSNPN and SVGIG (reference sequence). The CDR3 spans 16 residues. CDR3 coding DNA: TGTGCCTGGAGTGTACGGGTCGGGGCCCGCACCGGGGAGCTGTTTTTT. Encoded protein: CAWSVRVGARTGELFF. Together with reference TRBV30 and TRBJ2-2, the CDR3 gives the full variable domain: SQTIHQWPATLVQPVGSPLSLECTVEGTSNPNLYWYRQAAGRGLQLLFYSVGIGQISSEVPQNLSASRPQDRQFILSSKKLLLSDSGFYLCAWSVRVGARTGELFFGEGSRLTVL.

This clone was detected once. This chain's CDR3 is CASSLGWAVNTEAFF. DNA for the CDR3: TGTGCCAGCAGTCTCGGATGGGCGGTGAACACTGAAGCTTTCTTT. The chain employs TRBV28 and TRBJ1-1, with unresolved D. This CDR3 comprises 15 residues. The germline V and J ends were trimmed by 5 bases and 0 bases, with 13 bases remaining between them. In germline, CDR1 is MDHEN, CDR2 SYDVKM.

The CDR3 sequence: CASSLGTGVEYEQYF. For the CDR3, the DNA is TGTGCCAGCAGTTTAGGGACAGGGGTGGAGTACGAGCAGTACTTC. The V call is TRBV27, the J call TRBJ2-7; 10 nucleotides match TRBD1. Losses at the gene ends were 2 bases for V and 4 bases for J; bases not matched to a gene: 5. Per germline, CDR1 MNHEY and CDR2 SMNVEV (reference sequence). The CDR3 extends over 15 amino acids.

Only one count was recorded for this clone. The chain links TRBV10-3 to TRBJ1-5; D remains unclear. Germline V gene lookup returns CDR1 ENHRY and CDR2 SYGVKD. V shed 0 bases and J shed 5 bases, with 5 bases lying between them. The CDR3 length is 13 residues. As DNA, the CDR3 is TGTGCCATCAGTGAGTCAACCGATCAGCCCCAGCATTTT. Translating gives CAISESTDQPQHF.

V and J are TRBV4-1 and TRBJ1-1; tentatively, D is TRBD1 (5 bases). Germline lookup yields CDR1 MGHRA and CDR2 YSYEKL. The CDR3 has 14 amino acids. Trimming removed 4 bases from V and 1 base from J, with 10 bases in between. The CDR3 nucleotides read TGCGCCAGCAGCCTTAGCCAGGGGAACACTGAAGCTTTCTTT. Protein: CASSLSQGNTEAFF.